Below are 31 T cell receptor beta chains sequenced from a single sample in a study of blood T cell repertoires in COVID-19. Sequencing was performed with immunoSEQ multiplex PCR; in TCRdb, only in-frame clones are kept and a portion is missing. This repertoire shows 150,000 to 200,000 clones, about nine tenths found once; its top ten account for approximately 2%. Sequencing used peripheral blood. These receptors all stem from a man aged 18 to 29 who had recovered from COVID-19.

This rearrangement joins TRBV15 to TRBJ2-1; D is undetermined. From germline, CDR1 is LNHNV and CDR2 YYDKDF (reference sequence). This CDR3 contains 15 residues. V shed 0 bases and J shed 0 bases, with 6 bases lying between them. This CDR3 reads CATSRDWSSYNEQFF. The CDR3 DNA follows: TGTGCCACCAGCAGAGATTGGAGCTCCTACAATGAGCAGTTCTTC.

This rearrangement joins TRBV15 to TRBJ2-3; 10 nucleotides match TRBD2. Germline values: CDR1 LNHNV, CDR2 YYDKDF (reference sequence). V dropped 6 bases and J dropped 7; count of bases not matched to a gene: 10. The length of the CDR3 is 15 residues. The CDR3 DNA sequence: TGTGCCACCAGTGGATCTAGCGGGGGACCTAATACGCAGTATTTT. As protein: CATSGSSGGPNTQYF.

The rearrangement links TRBV18 to TRBJ1-5; D not resolved. This CDR3 contains 14 residues. The V end lost 8 bases, the J end lost 7 bases, and 18 bases lay between the germline ends. Germline V gives CDR1 KGHSH, CDR2 LQKENI. The DNA of the CDR3 is TGTGCCAGCACCCCGGACGGGATTGGGCAGCCCCAGCATTTT. Protein sequence: CASTPDGIGQPQHF.

The rearrangement uses TRBV5-4 and TRBJ2-2; TRBD1 is a possible D gene (6 bases). Germline assignment: CDR1 SGHNT and CDR2 YYREEE (reference sequence). The CDR3 has 16 amino acids. Trimming took 4 bases from V and 0 from J, leaving 13 bases between them. The CDR3 protein is CASSGDTYTNTGELFF. In DNA, the CDR3 is TGTGCCAGCAGCGGGGACACATATACGAACACCGGGGAGCTGTTTTTT.

This rearrangement joins TRBV6-5 to TRBJ2-3, with 9 positions matching TRBD2. This CDR3 is 14 amino acids long. The germline V gene encodes CDR1 MNHEY and CDR2 SVGAGI. V lost 8 bases to trimming and J lost 5 bases; unmatched junction nucleotides: 8. CDR3 nucleotide sequence: TGTGCCAGCGAGGGTAGCGGGAGTGGAGATACGCAGTATTTT. It is translated as CASEGSGSGDTQYF.

This clone was detected only a few times. This chain uses TRBV7-2 with TRBJ2-7; 9 nucleotides match TRBD2. The CDR3 runs to 14 residues. The germline V gene has CDR1 SGHTA and CDR2 FQGNSA. V dropped 5 bases and J dropped 2; count of bases not matched to a gene: 4. The CDR3 is CASSAQREAYEQYF. The CDR3 DNA reads TGTGCCAGCAGCGCCCAGCGGGAGGCCTACGAGCAGTACTTC.

For the CDR3, the DNA is TGTGCCAGCAGCTTATCCCTAGCGGGAGGGCCAGCCACCGGGGAGCTGTTTTTT. It codes for CASSLSLAGGPATGELFF. The chain employs TRBV7-6 and TRBJ2-2, with 12 bases lining up with TRBD2. Germline lookup yields CDR1 SGHVS and CDR2 FNYEAQ. The CDR3 spans 18 residues. The trim removed 2 bases at V and 4 bases at J, leaving 8 bases unmatched.

J is TRBJ2-5 and V is TRBV7-2; 12 nucleotides align to TRBD2. Germline values: CDR1 SGHTA, CDR2 FQGNSA. CDR3 length equals 16 residues. J gave up 4 bases and V 5 bases, and 8 bases lay outside the gene matches. The CDR3 DNA reads as TGTGCCAGCAGCCCGGCTAGCGGGAGGGCCCGAGAGACCCAGTACTTC. Translated: CASSPASGRARETQYF.

The CDR3 bases are TGTGCCAGTAGGTCCCCGTTGACTGAAGCTTTCTTT. Encoded protein: CASRSPLTEAFF. This chain uses TRBV19 with TRBJ1-1, with no clear D. The V gene's germline CDR1 is LNHDA and CDR2 SQIVND (reference sequence). V was shortened by 6 bases and J by 5 bases, with 10 bases between the two germline ends. The CDR3 extends over 12 amino acids.

The chain joins TRBV20-1 to TRBJ2-7; TRBD1 matches 7 bases. J lost 6 bases, V lost 5 bases, and 1 base had no gene match. The CDR3 loop spans 10 amino acids. The V gene's germline CDR1 is DFQATT and CDR2 SNEGSKA (reference sequence). Written as DNA, the CDR3 is TGCAGTGCTCACAGGGGCGAGCAGTACTTC. Its protein product is CSAHRGEQYF.

This clone came up once. This chain connects TRBV28 to TRBJ2-4, with 12 bases matching TRBD1. Per the germline V gene, CDR1 is MDHEN and CDR2 is SYDVKM. The J segment lost 9 bases and the V segment lost 5 bases, leaving 8 bases of the junction unmatched. CDR3 length equals 15 residues. CDR3 sequence: CASSRDRGPGVIQYF. In nucleotides, the CDR3 is TGTGCCAGCAGTAGGGACAGGGGGCCGGGGGTCATTCAGTACTTC.

This rearrangement joins TRBV9 to TRBJ2-1, with TRBD1 identical over 7 bases. Germline V gene lookup returns CDR1 SGDLS and CDR2 YYNGEE. Losses at the gene ends were 3 bases for V and 6 bases for J; bases not matched to a gene: 0. The CDR3 has 12 residues. The CDR3 sequence is CASSDRGNEQFF. In DNA, the CDR3 is TGTGCCAGCAGCGACAGGGGCAATGAGCAGTTCTTC.

J is TRBJ2-5 and V is TRBV28; the match to TRBD1 covers 11 bases. V gave up 10 bases and J gave up 4 bases; unmatched junction bases: 8. The length of the CDR3 is 14 residues. The germline gives CDR1 MDHEN, CDR2 SYDVKM. In DNA form, the CDR3 reads TGTGCCATCCAAGGACAGGGGGCTAGAGAGACCCAGTACTTC. It yields the protein CAIQGQGARETQYF.

The rearrangement joins TRBV10-3 to TRBJ1-3; the D is unclear. This CDR3 is built from 13 residues. Trimming pared 6 bases from V and 3 bases from J, leaving 9 bases between. Germline V gene lookup returns CDR1 ENHRY and CDR2 SYGVKD. CDR3 DNA sequence: TGTGCCATCAGCCCGCCCGGTGGAAACACCATATATTTT. It codes for CAISPPGGNTIYF.

V and J are TRBV29-1 and TRBJ2-7, with TRBD2 as a possible D gene (6 bases). V was clipped by 6 bases and J by 3 bases, with 9 bases between them. CDR1 is SQVTM, CDR2 ANQGSEA, per germline. The length of the CDR3 is 11 residues. The DNA for the CDR3 is TGCAGCGTCGTCGGGGGCTACGAGCAGTACTTC. Translating gives CSVVGGYEQYF.

V is TRBV2 and J is TRBJ1-1, with a weak D call TRBD1 (5 bases). The ends were cut back, 7 bases at V and 6 bases at J, with 9 bases in the middle. Germline CDR1 reads SNHLY; CDR2 reads FYNNEI. This CDR3 has 11 residues. In DNA, the CDR3 is TGTGCCAGCACAGGGATGGCTGAAGCTTTCTTT. Its translation: CASTGMAEAFF.

The gene calls are TRBV5-4 and TRBJ2-7; TRBD1 matches 8 bases. Germline lookup yields CDR1 SGHNT and CDR2 YYREEE (reference sequence). There are 16 residues in the CDR3. J gave up 5 bases and V 0 bases, and 10 bases lay outside the gene matches. CDR3 sequence: CASSLAFRGRKNEQYF. DNA of the CDR3: TGTGCCAGCAGCTTGGCCTTCAGGGGGCGGAAAAACGAGCAGTACTTC.

The chain uses TRBV5-1 and TRBJ2-1; possible D gene TRBD1, 6 bases. The CDR3 extends over 16 amino acids. Germline V gene lookup returns CDR1 SGHRS and CDR2 YFSETQ. V was pared by 4 bases and J by 12 bases, with 26 bases between. The CDR3: CASSRTSGQAGWGQFF. In DNA, the CDR3 is TGCGCCAGCAGCCGGACGTCGGGACAAGCAGGCTGGGGGCAGTTCTTC.

The chain carries TRBV7-9 and TRBJ2-7, with D tentatively TRBD2 (6 bases). Trimming left V 4 bases short and J 0 bases short, with 13 bases between. The CDR3 sequence is 15 residues long. The V gene's germline CDR1 is SEHNR and CDR2 FQNEAQ (reference sequence). The CDR3 sequence: CASSSVTSNSYEQYF. CDR3 sequence (DNA): TGTGCCAGCAGCTCCGTAACTAGCAACTCCTACGAGCAGTACTTC.

The V and J genes are TRBV30 and TRBJ1-5; the D gene is possibly TRBD1 (6 bases). This CDR3 is 15 amino acids long. The V gene's germline CDR1 is GTSNPN and CDR2 SVGIG (reference sequence). V was clipped by 0 bases and J by 7 bases, with 16 bases between them. Written as DNA, the CDR3 is TGTGCCTGGAGTGTGGAAACAGGGTTATGGCAGCCCCAGCATTTT. It codes for CAWSVETGLWQPQHF.

This clone was detected once. The rearrangement links TRBV4-1 to TRBJ1-2; D is undetermined. With 4 bases removed from V and 5 bases from J, the gap between germline ends came to 8 bases. Per germline, CDR1 MGHRA and CDR2 YSYEKL. There are 12 residues in the CDR3. CDR3 region: CASSPSGYGYTF. The CDR3 nucleotides are TGCGCCAGCAGCCCCTCCGGGTATGGCTACACCTTC.

The rearrangement joins TRBV14 to TRBJ1-2; TRBD1 might be the D (6 bases). The V gene's germline CDR1 is SGHDN and CDR2 FVKESK. V dropped 2 bases and J dropped 8 bases, with 12 bases sitting between them. The CDR3 sequence is 13 residues long. In DNA form, the CDR3 reads TGTGCCAGCAGCCAACGGGGGGCGTGGGGCTACACCTTC. It yields the protein CASSQRGAWGYTF.

The chain combines TRBV7-2 with TRBJ1-5, with D maybe TRBD1 (6 bases). The V gene lost 5 bases and the J gene lost 2 bases, with 16 bases spanning the gap. The CDR3 is 16 residues long. Germline V gives CDR1 SGHTA, CDR2 FQGNSA. The chain's CDR3 is CASSLRGEGGNQPQHF. In nucleotides, the CDR3 is TGTGCCAGCAGCCTAAGGGGGGAGGGTGGCAATCAGCCCCAGCATTTT.

This chain joins TRBV7-2 and TRBJ2-7; 10 bases are shared with TRBD2. The CDR3 sequence is 15 residues long. V lost 2 bases, J lost 2 bases, and 3 bases stayed unmatched. CDR1 is SGHTA, CDR2 FQGNSA, per germline. The CDR3 DNA sequence: TGTGCCAGCAGCTTATGGACTAGCGGAACCTACGAGCAGTACTTC. This translates into CASSLWTSGTYEQYF.

The chain recombines TRBV5-1 with TRBJ2-7; 12 nucleotides agree with TRBD2. J gave up 6 bases and V 4 bases, and 11 bases lay outside the gene matches. CDR1 SGHRS and CDR2 YFSETQ come from the germline V gene. CDR3 size: 16 residues. The CDR3 spells CASSPKTSGRSSEQYF. The CDR3, as DNA: TGCGCCAGCAGCCCGAAGACTAGCGGGAGATCCAGCGAGCAGTACTTC.

The chain combines TRBV7-2 with TRBJ2-7, with a tentative D call TRBD2 (6 bases). V was shortened by 5 bases and J by 3 bases, with 17 bases between the two germline ends. Germline V gene data show CDR1 as SGHTA and CDR2 as FQGNSA. This CDR3 spans 15 amino acids. DNA for the CDR3: TGTGCCAGCAGCACTACGGGGCGGGATAACTACGAGCAGTACTTC. Translation gives CASSTTGRDNYEQYF.

CDR3 DNA sequence: TGCAGCGTTCTCTCCGGGACTAGCGGGAGGGTGGATGAGCAGTTCTTC. This codes for CSVLSGTSGRVDEQFF. V gene TRBV29-1 combines with J gene TRBJ2-1; 16 bases match TRBD2. CDR3 length: 16 amino acids. Germline lookup yields CDR1 SQVTM and CDR2 ANQGSEA. V lost 5 bases to trimming and J lost 8 bases; unmatched junction nucleotides: 9.

In its sample, this clone was seen once. V is TRBV29-1 and J is TRBJ2-1; D may be TRBD2 (6 bases). In germline, CDR1 is SQVTM, CDR2 ANQGSEA. The CDR3 length is 13 residues. Trimming left V 6 bases short and J 8 bases short, with 17 bases between. The CDR3 protein is CSVEAGFLYEQFF. In DNA, the CDR3 is TGCAGCGTCGAGGCGGGATTTTTGTATGAGCAGTTCTTC.

The V and J genes are TRBV30 and TRBJ2-5, with 12 bases lining up with TRBD1. CDR1 is GTSNPN and CDR2 is SVGIG in the germline V gene (reference sequence). The V gene end was trimmed by 0 bases and the J gene end by 3 bases; junction bases not matched to a gene: 2. The CDR3 is 15 residues long. The CDR3 coding sequence is TGTGCCTGGAGTGTGGGACAGGGGGCTGAAGAGACCCAGTACTTC. Amino acids: CAWSVGQGAEETQYF.

The J gene is TRBJ1-6, the V gene TRBV3-1 (or the pseudogene TRBV3-2); no clear D. V was clipped by 3 bases and J by 8 bases, with 8 bases between them. The V gene's germline CDR1 is LGHDT and CDR2 YNNKEL (reference sequence). The CDR3 consists of 13 residues. In nucleotides, the CDR3 is TGTGCCAGCAGCCAGGGGAGGGATTCACCCCTCCACTTT. This translates into CASSQGRDSPLHF.

The chain recombines TRBV5-1 with TRBJ2-1, with 7 bases matching TRBD2. Germline lookup yields CDR1 SGHRS and CDR2 YFSETQ. The CDR3 length is 17 residues. The J segment lost 0 bases and the V segment lost 1 base, leaving 7 bases of the junction unmatched. The CDR3 sequence is CASSLTGTTTSYNEQFF. The CDR3 DNA follows: TGCGCCAGCAGCTTGACCGGGACTACCACCTCCTACAATGAGCAGTTCTTC.